This TCR beta chain was profiled in a study of response to subunit inactivated influenza vaccine. TCRdb re-analysed the RT-PCR reads in MiXCR, keeping a single row per CDR3 protein. Counted here are about 180,000 distinct CDR3 sequences, 7.5% to 10% occurring once; the ten biggest clones make up roughly 11%. Trimming took off 0 bases at V and 8 bases at J, with 11 bases between the two ends. This CDR3 region has 14 residues. The receptor was isolated from a man in his fifties who received an inactivated influenza vaccine. The rearrangement links TRBV12-3 or TRBV12-4 to TRBJ2-4; maybe TRBD2 (6 bases). This specimen was non-naive T cells sorted from PBMCs, taken on the day of vaccination. The CDR3, as DNA: TGTGCCAGCAGTTTAGCAGGGACTCCCCACATTCAGTACTTC. Its translation is CASSLAGTPHIQYF.